There are a few counts of the clone carrying this T cell receptor (beta chain). Only in-frame clones appear in the TCRdb table, and some are missing; sequencing was by immunoSEQ multiplex PCR. The sample lists about 100,000 clones, 70% to 90% occurring once. The data were taken from a study of OX40 agonist ivuxolimab in advanced cancers. This CDR3 region has 15 residues. Germline CDR1 reads SGHDT; CDR2 reads YYEEEE. Unmatched junction bases numbered 10, after V lost 7 bases and J lost 5 bases. The sample here was CD4+ or CD8+ T cells sorted from blood, taken in a trial of the OX40 agonist ivuxolimab. The J gene is TRBJ2-5, the V gene TRBV5-6; TRBD2 matches 11 bases. The receptor was isolated from an adult with an advanced solid tumor such as melanoma, head and neck, liver or kidney cancer. The CDR3 DNA follows: TGTGCCAGCGGAAGAACTAGCGGGGGCGGGGAGACCCAGTACTTC. This encodes CASGRTSGGGETQYF.